Sequencing of this TCR beta chain was carried out in a study of molecular identifiers for immune sequencing clone quantification. Each CDR3 protein is one row after TCRdb ran MiXCR on the PCR reads. The sample carries more than 450,000 distinct CDR3 sequences, about a fifth recorded once. Germline V lookup: CDR1 SGHVS, CDR2 FNYEAQ. The CDR3 loop spans 15 amino acids. Details on this clonotype: This could be a read error, since a much larger clone is one nucleotide away.

The clonotype originates from a human donor in good health. Some libraries in this study had Jurkat cell RNA spiked in. Material: naive CD8+ T cells from blood, with Jurkat cell RNA spiked in. The sample's subset: FACS-sorted CD8+CD4-CCR7+CD45RA+ naive T cells. The chain carries TRBV7-6 and TRBJ2-5; a possible D gene is TRBD2 (6 bases). Here the CDR3 DNA reads TGTGCCAGCAGTACGCGGGACTCCGGGCAAGGGACCCAGTACTTC. It is translated as CASSTRDSGQGTQYF.